This T cell receptor (beta chain) was obtained from a study of blood T cell repertoires in COVID-19. Study-level information: COVID-19 samples, acute and convalescent, were from the United States, Italy and Spain. PBMCs, B-cell-depleted T cells, or T cells provided the cDNA or gDNA that made up the material.

Germline-derived CDR1 and CDR2 are LGHDT and YNNKEL (reference sequence). V shed 5 bases and J 5 bases; nucleotides not matched to a gene: 10. This CDR3 has 15 residues. Recruits, aged about 18 to 89 years, lived in 24 US areas. In the original analysis: Scientists estimated how many nucleated cells there were by amplifying reference gene primers. Sequencing used immunoSEQ multiplex PCR; TCRdb keeps in-frame clones, though not all of them. That table gives V, J and clone size, and the DNA gave D and trimming. The table has some 250,000 clones, 91% seen once. The TCR was taken from a human donor in a cohort exposed to, infected with or recovered from COVID-19 (not recorded which). The donor label of this sample is uncertain. Sequencing used PBMCs or T cells enriched from blood (not recorded which). V gene TRBV3-1 (or the pseudogene TRBV3-2) combines with J gene TRBJ1-1; 8 nucleotides line up with TRBD1. As DNA, the CDR3 is TGTGCCAGCAGCTTGGCAGGGGGCGCCGGGACTGAAGCTTTCTTT. It specifies CASSLAGGAGTEAFF.